This T cell receptor (beta chain) was observed in a study of CD8+ T cells in alopecia areata. As the sequencing template, cDNA was produced by extracting RNA and reverse transcribing it. Method: immunoSEQ multiplex PCR; TCRdb's copy keeps in-frame clones and lacks some. The table lists 150,000 to 200,000 clones, 50% to 65% of them singletons. The V gene's germline CDR1 is LNHNV and CDR2 YYDKDF (reference sequence). The CDR3 consists of 15 residues. Trimming pared 0 bases from V and 5 bases from J, leaving 13 bases between. Specified treatment: oral pan-JAK inhibitor, 5-10 mg twice daily. The source of this sequence is a human donor with alopecia areata. This chain uses TRBV15 with TRBJ1-2, with D maybe TRBD1 (6 bases). The material was CD4+ T cells sorted from blood, obtained at week 24, from a patient treated with tofacitinib. This chain's CDR3 is CATSRDRAGTYGYTF. As DNA, the CDR3 is TGTGCCACCAGCAGAGATCGGGCCGGGACATATGGCTACACCTTC.